These T cell receptor beta chains were read from a single sample in a study of response to subunit inactivated influenza vaccine. MiXCR was run by TCRdb on the RT-PCR reads, yielding one entry per CDR3 protein. The sample contains around 580,000 distinct CDR3 sequences, over 9.5% of which appear only once. The specimen was PBMCs from blood, collected on the day of vaccination. Receptors originate from a man aged 50-59 years who received an inactivated influenza vaccine. CDR3s include the opening cysteine and the closing phenylalanine or tryptophan. A D gene is named only where the DNA matches it firmly. Only some rows state a clone size, as once, few, many or a class for expanded clones.

TRBD2	TRBJ2-1	many	TRBV12-3/TRBV12-4	CASRPGTSGGNEQFF	TGTGCCAGCAGACCCGGGACTAGCGGGGGCAATGAGCAGTTCTTC
TRBD1	TRBJ2-7	many	TRBV29-1	CSVESDRGGFYEQYF	TGCAGCGTTGAATCGGACAGGGGGGGTTTCTACGAGCAGTACTTC
-	TRBJ2-5	many	TRBV29-1	CSADRDTQETQYF	TGCAGCGCAGACCGGGACACACAAGAGACCCAGTACTTC
TRBD2	TRBJ2-5	few	TRBV15	CATSKRLAKQETQYF	TGTGCCACCAGCAAGCGACTAGCGAAACAAGAGACCCAGTACTTC
-	TRBJ2-5	few	TRBV20-1	CSATRETQYF	TGCAGTGCTACGAGGGAGACCCAGTACTTC
-	TRBJ2-1	many	TRBV7-2	CASSPRDLRNEQFF	TGTGCCAGCAGCCCTCGGGACTTGCGCAATGAGCAGTTCTTC
-	TRBJ1-3	-	TRBV20-1	CSAFGVSSGNTIYF	TGCAGTGCTTTCGGGGTTAGCTCTGGAAACACCATATATTTT
-	TRBJ2-4	few	TRBV20-1	CSARDLSGRLNIQYF	TGCAGTGCTAGAGATTTATCGGGGAGGTTAAACATTCAGTACTTC
-	TRBJ2-2	-	TRBV6-2/TRBV6-3	CASSYSTSTGELFF	TGTGCCAGCAGTTACTCGACCAGCACCGGGGAGCTGTTTTTT
-	TRBJ2-7	-	TRBV4-3	CASSQGDGPYEQYF	TGCGCCAGCAGCCAAGGGGACGGACCCTACGAGCAGTACTTC
TRBD2	TRBJ2-7	few	TRBV25-1	CASSEYSGVYEQYF	TGTGCCAGCAGTGAATATAGCGGGGTCTACGAGCAGTACTTC
-	TRBJ2-5	-	TRBV27	CASRPDTKETQYF	TGTGCCAGCAGGCCCGACACTAAAGAGACCCAGTACTTC
TRBD2	TRBJ2-5	-	TRBV12-3/TRBV12-4	CASTSGAGEKKETQYF	TGTGCCAGCACCTCTGGAGCGGGGGAGAAAAAAGAGACCCAGTACTTC
-	TRBJ2-1	many	TRBV25-1	CASSELPGAEGEQFF	TGTGCCAGCAGTGAACTTCCGGGAGCGGAAGGGGAGCAGTTCTTC
-	TRBJ2-3	-	TRBV9	CASSPTTRTQYF	TGTGCCAGCAGCCCGACGACTAGAACGCAGTATTTT
-	TRBJ2-3	few	TRBV7-2	CASSLRLEGGKQYF	TGTGCCAGCAGCTTAAGGCTCGAGGGGGGGAAGCAGTATTTT
TRBD1	TRBJ2-2	-	TRBV12-3/TRBV12-4	CASSQRQGANGELFF	TGTGCCAGCAGTCAGCGACAGGGGGCAAACGGGGAGCTGTTTTTT
-	TRBJ1-1	few	TRBV28	CASSPRFFTEAFF	TGTGCCAGCAGTCCGAGGTTTTTCACTGAAGCTTTCTTT
TRBD2	TRBJ2-1	-	TRBV29-1	CSAPGLSYNEQFF	TGCAGCGCTCCGGGACTATCATACAATGAGCAGTTCTTC
-	TRBJ1-3	-	TRBV4-1	CASSQGARVGGNTIYF	TGCGCCAGCAGCCAAGGGGCCAGGGTTGGCGGAAACACCATATATTTT
TRBD1	TRBJ1-2	few	TRBV4-2	CASSKPGTGVFYGYTF	TGTGCCAGCAGCAAACCCGGGACAGGGGTTTTTTATGGCTACACCTTC
TRBD1	TRBJ1-1	few	TRBV12-3/TRBV12-4	CASSPQGASEAFF	TGTGCCAGCAGTCCCCAGGGGGCCTCTGAAGCTTTCTTT
TRBD1	TRBJ2-7	-	TRBV5-1	CASSENPGTAYEQYF	TGCGCCAGCAGCGAAAACCCCGGGACAGCCTACGAGCAGTACTTC
TRBD2	TRBJ2-5	few	TRBV5-4	CASSQLGGRWETQYF	TGTGCCAGCAGCCAGCTTGGCGGGAGGTGGGAGACCCAGTACTTC
-	TRBJ1-1	-	TRBV6-2/TRBV6-3	CASSYSRRANTEAFF	TGTGCCAGCAGTTACTCTCGCAGGGCGAACACTGAAGCTTTCTTT
-	TRBJ1-1	-	TRBV5-1	CASSLVGQGTEAFF	TGCGCCAGCAGCTTGGTGGGCCAGGGCACTGAAGCTTTCTTT
TRBD1	TRBJ1-2	few	TRBV11-2	CASSERPPTGLKYTNYGYTF	TGTGCCAGCAGCGAGCGACCCCCGACAGGGCTGAAATATACTAACTATGGCTACACCTTC
-	TRBJ2-3	few	TRBV20-1	CSARPSSSGLATDTQYF	TGCAGTGCTAGGCCTTCCTCTTCAGGACTGGCCACAGATACGCAGTATTTT
TRBD2	TRBJ2-1	few	TRBV11-2	CASSPIAGGGEQFF	TGTGCCAGCAGCCCCATAGCGGGGGGTGGCGAGCAGTTCTTC
-	TRBJ2-6	few	TRBV20-1	CSAGSGPLAGANVLTF	TGCAGTGCTGGGAGCGGGCCCTTAGCTGGGGCCAACGTCCTGACTTTC
-	TRBJ1-5	many	TRBV12-3/TRBV12-4	CASSFWGGNQPQHF	TGTGCCAGCAGTTTTTGGGGCGGCAATCAGCCCCAGCATTTT
TRBD1	TRBJ2-7	many	TRBV10-3	CAISGRDRESSYEQYF	TGTGCCATCAGTGGCCGGGACAGGGAGAGCTCCTACGAGCAGTACTTC
TRBD2	TRBJ2-3	many	TRBV5-6	CASSSAGGIDTQYF	TGTGCCAGCAGCTCTGCGGGGGGCATAGATACGCAGTATTTT
TRBD2	TRBJ2-6	-	TRBV10-3	CAISVGGTGANVLTF	TGTGCCATCAGTGTGGGGGGGACCGGGGCCAACGTCCTGACTTTC
TRBD2	TRBJ2-3	-	TRBV20-1	CSARGTSGRAPGTQYF	TGCAGTGCTAGAGGGACTAGCGGGAGGGCCCCCGGTACGCAGTATTTT
TRBD2	TRBJ2-7	many	TRBV20-1	CSARDQRSGRASYEQYF	TGCAGTGCTAGAGATCAAAGGAGCGGGAGGGCCTCCTACGAGCAGTACTTC
-	TRBJ2-3	-	TRBV7-2	CASSLSLPYTQYF	TGTGCCAGCAGCTTGTCCCTCCCTTATACGCAGTATTTT
-	TRBJ2-7	few	TRBV24-1	CATSDSKRAEQYF	TGTGCCACCAGTGATTCCAAACGGGCCGAGCAGTACTTC
-	TRBJ1-2	-	TRBV5-1	CASSLVDNYGYTF	TGCGCCAGCAGCTTGGTAGATAACTATGGCTACACCTTC
-	TRBJ2-2	-	TRBV4-2	CASSQVEGSGELFF	TGTGCCAGCAGCCAAGTTGAGGGCTCCGGGGAGCTGTTTTTT
-	TRBJ2-7	-	TRBV3-1	CASSRGRAYEQYF	TGTGCCAGCAGCCGTGGCAGAGCCTACGAGCAGTACTTC
-	TRBJ1-2	-	TRBV5-6	CASRPGQTPFYGYTF	TGTGCCAGCAGACCCGGACAGACCCCATTCTATGGCTACACCTTC
TRBD2	TRBJ2-1	few	TRBV7-2	CASSPGGAVDEQFF	TGTGCCAGCAGTCCCGGGGGGGCCGTAGATGAGCAGTTCTTC
-	TRBJ2-7	-	TRBV4-1	CASSHPPGQDYEQYF	TGCGCCAGCAGCCATCCACCGGGACAAGACTACGAGCAGTACTTC
-	TRBJ1-4	-	TRBV27	CASSSRRIATNEKLFF	TGTGCCAGCAGTTCCAGAAGGATTGCAACTAATGAAAAACTGTTTTTT
-	TRBJ2-1	-	TRBV6-1	CASCIDRNLKWNEQFF	TGTGCCAGCTGCATAGACAGAAATCTTAAATGGAATGAGCAGTTCTTC
TRBD2	TRBJ2-2	many	TRBV5-1	CASNKGLAVTANTGELFF	TGCGCCAGCAACAAGGGACTAGCGGTTACCGCGAACACCGGGGAGCTGTTTTTT
-	TRBJ1-2	few	TRBV5-1	CASSHSAGYTF	TGCGCCAGCAGCCACTCAGCGGGATACACCTTC
TRBD2	TRBJ2-1	few	TRBV10-3	CAINSGLAGGSSYNEQFF	TGTGCCATCAATTCCGGGCTAGCGGGAGGCAGCTCCTACAATGAGCAGTTCTTC
-	TRBJ2-5	-	TRBV4-1	CASSRRIVGERSGYQETQYF	TGCGCCAGCAGCCGAAGAATTGTTGGGGAAAGGTCTGGGTACCAAGAGACCCAGTACTTC
TRBD2	TRBJ2-1	few	TRBV5-1	CASSLQPGLAGPEQFF	TGCGCCAGCAGCTTGCAGCCCGGACTAGCGGGGCCTGAGCAGTTCTTC
TRBD1	TRBJ2-3	many	TRBV12-3/TRBV12-4	CASSLGPGQGPYF	TGTGCCAGCAGTTTAGGCCCGGGACAGGGCCCGTATTTT
-	TRBJ2-5	few	TRBV6-2/TRBV6-3	CASSYSLSLGETQYF	TGTGCCAGCAGTTACTCGCTGAGCCTTGGGGAGACCCAGTACTTC
-	TRBJ1-6	few	TRBV7-2	CASSKQGSRNSPLHF	TGTGCCAGCAGTAAACAGGGTTCTCGGAATTCACCCCTCCACTTT